This record looks at one T cell receptor (beta chain) sequence and its context. Its matching antigen is unknown. This table comes from immunoSEQ multiplex PCR, and its TCRdb copy is limited to in-frame clones, with some not included. Here the sample spans around 32,000 clones, approximately 82% being singletons. Time point reported: week 35, safety follow-up. It was 300 ug of mutant IDH1 20-mer peptide that made up each vaccine dose, given with topical imiquimod. The CDR3 totals 15 residues. V was clipped by 6 bases and J by 5 bases; unmatched bases: 5. Per the germline V gene, CDR1 is MDHEN and CDR2 is SYDVKM. The source of the sample is a study of a mutant IDH1 vaccine in newly diagnosed glioma.

This specimen consisted of PBMCs, obtained from a glioma patient whose treatment included an IDH1 peptide vaccine. The clonotype originates from a woman aged 18-30 years with glioma. The gene calls are TRBV28 and TRBJ2-2; 11 bases are shared with TRBD2. This chain's CDR3 is CASRYSGGGTGELFF. DNA of the CDR3: TGTGCCAGCAGATATAGCGGGGGGGGGACCGGGGAGCTGTTTTTT.